This TCR beta chain was identified during a study of T cells after yellow fever vaccination. Study outcomes and limitations: Once the booster was given, most primary-vaccination clones reappeared, at approximately 97% for CD4 and approximately 88% for CD8. FACS-sorted repertoires could contain abundant clonotypes contaminating from the bulk population. Shared CD4/CD8 clonotypes were a small share, likely from convergent recombination.

This clonotype was detected many times. What it recognizes is unknown. Looked up from germline, CDR1 is SGHTA and CDR2 is FQGNSA. Deletions cut 6 bases from V and 3 bases from J, with 5 bases between. The CDR3 length is 11 residues. A process of 5'RACE template switching, which added a universal primer site and UMIs, was used to make TCR cDNA. TCRdb analysed the 5' RACE reads with MiXCR anew, one entry per CDR3 protein. The sample includes 620,000 or so distinct CDR3 sequences, more than 9% of them seen just once. The sequence was obtained from a man aged 30-40 years who received the YFV17D yellow fever vaccine. The chain employs TRBV7-2 and TRBJ2-5; no clear D. The input for sequencing was PBMCs, taken on the day of the yellow fever booster vaccination. CDR3 loop: CASRRKETQYF. In nucleotides, the CDR3 is TGTGCCAGCAGACGTAAAGAGACCCAGTACTTC.